Listed here are 10 T cell receptor beta chains from one sample, sequenced in a study of blood T cell repertoires in COVID-19. Assay: immunoSEQ multiplex PCR; the TCRdb copy retains only in-frame clones and omits some. This table has about 350,000 clones, approximately 89% appearing once. Specimen: peripheral blood. The source of these receptors is a woman aged 60 to 75 with COVID-19, enrolled during active disease.

The genes are TRBV9 and TRBJ2-2, with D uncertain. The CDR3 has 14 amino acids. V lost 0 bases and J lost 4, with 7 bases in between. The germline CDR1 and CDR2 sequences are SGDLS and YYNGEE. CDR3 amino acids: CASSVARVTGELFF. The DNA of the CDR3 is TGTGCCAGCAGCGTAGCTCGGGTCACCGGGGAGCTGTTTTTT.

This chain uses TRBV29-1 with TRBJ2-1; D is undetermined. From germline, CDR1 is SQVTM and CDR2 ANQGSEA. V dropped 7 bases and J dropped 6 bases, with 10 bases sitting between them. This CDR3 has 11 residues. The CDR3 region has the DNA TGCAGCGCTACTCTCTCCAATGAGCAGTTCTTC. Residues: CSATLSNEQFF.

V and J are TRBV29-1 and TRBJ1-3, with a tentative D call TRBD1 (5 bases). The germline V and J ends were trimmed by 7 bases and 4 bases, with 23 bases remaining between them. The CDR3 is 16 residues long. Germline CDR1 is SQVTM and CDR2 is ANQGSEA. CDR3 sequence: CSALGDRYGSGNTIYF. In DNA form, the CDR3 reads TGCAGCGCTCTGGGCGACAGATATGGCTCAGGAAACACCATATATTTT.

This rearrangement joins TRBV27 to TRBJ2-7; 10 bases are shared with TRBD1. The CDR3 totals 15 residues. The germline CDR1 and CDR2 sequences are MNHEY and SMNVEV (reference sequence). J was trimmed by 7 bases and V by 3 bases; bases with no gene match: 9. The CDR3 DNA is TGTGCCAGCAGTTTCATAACCGGGACAGGGGTGGAGCAGTACTTC. It encodes CASSFITGTGVEQYF.

The chain recombines TRBV14 with TRBJ2-2; D perhaps matches TRBD2 (6 bases). V lost 4 bases and J 0 bases, leaving 12 bases between the germline ends. Germline CDR1 is SGHDN and CDR2 is FVKESK. This CDR3 has 16 amino acids. The CDR3 DNA sequence: TGTGCCAGCAGCCCTCTTCGGGGGTCGAACACCGGGGAGCTGTTTTTT. Translated: CASSPLRGSNTGELFF.

The J gene is TRBJ2-1, the V gene TRBV7-3, with 8 positions matching TRBD2. Trimming at V came to 1 base and at J to 3 bases, leaving 2 bases not matched to a gene. The CDR3 runs 15 residues. Per germline, CDR1 SGHTA and CDR2 FQGTGA. In nucleotides, the CDR3 is TGTGCCAGCAGCTTAAGTCTAGCGGGCTACAATGAGCAGTTCTTC. Its protein is CASSLSLAGYNEQFF.

V usage is TRBV5-1 and J usage is TRBJ1-2; D is uncertain. The CDR3 covers 14 residues. Germline V gives CDR1 SGHRS, CDR2 YFSETQ. V gave up 1 base and J gave up 9 bases, with 16 bases separating them. The CDR3 here is CASSLTAPPGSYTF. The CDR3 nucleotides read TGCGCCAGCAGCTTGACCGCGCCACCGGGTAGCTACACCTTC.

The chain employs TRBV6-1 and TRBJ1-6; D is unclear. V lost 0 bases to trimming and J lost 9 bases, with 9 bases between them. The germline CDR1 and CDR2 sequences are MNHNS and SASEGT. This CDR3 spans 14 amino acids. CDR3 bases: TGTGCCAGCAGTGAAGCGGTCGCGGGTTCACCCCTCCACTTT. Translation: CASSEAVAGSPLHF.

This clone appeared once. The chain combines TRBV27 with TRBJ1-1; the D is unclear. CDR3 size: 13 residues. Trimming removed 3 bases at V and 1 base at J, with 6 bases between. Germline V gene sequence: CDR1 MNHEY, CDR2 SMNVEV (reference sequence). The CDR3 DNA sequence: TGTGCCAGCAGTTTGGAGGGGAACACTGAAGCTTTCTTT. This translates into CASSLEGNTEAFF.

J is TRBJ1-5 and V is TRBV30; 7 positions agree with TRBD1. V was pared by 0 bases and J by 0 bases, with 2 bases of the junction left unmatched. CDR3 length equals 15 residues. Germline CDR1 is GTSNPN and CDR2 is SVGIG (reference sequence). As DNA, the CDR3 is TGTGCCTGGAGTGTAGGGACAGTTAGCAATCAGCCCCAGCATTTT. This codes for CAWSVGTVSNQPQHF.